The 29 T cell receptor beta chains in this list originate from one sample, sequenced in a study of shared clonotypes between healthy human individuals. Naive CD8 cells were CD45RO-negative, positively selected for CCR7, excluding terminally differentiated effector memory CD45RA+ cells. Sequenced by immunoSEQ multiplex PCR; TCRdb stores in-frame clones only, minus some. The data hold millions of clones, with more than 85% observed a single time. Sequencing was carried out using naive CD8+ T cells from PBMCs. Every receptor here comes from a man younger than 35 in good health. Some clones in this sample may be carry-over from other donors' samples.

The rearrangement uses TRBV6-1 and TRBJ2-6; D is tentatively TRBD1 or TRBD2 (5 bases each). This CDR3 has 17 residues. Germline CDR1 and CDR2: MNHNS and SASEGT. The V end was cut by 2 bases, the J end by 4 bases, with 15 bases between. CDR3 sequence reads: CASSETGARGGANVLTF. DNA of the CDR3: TGTGCCAGCAGTGAAACCGGGGCCCGGGGAGGGGCCAACGTCCTGACTTTC.

In its sample, this clone was seen once. V is TRBV18 and J is TRBJ1-1; unclear D gene. The CDR3 totals 14 residues. V was shortened by 2 bases and J by 1 base, with 8 bases between the two germline ends. Germline V lookup: CDR1 KGHSH, CDR2 LQKENI. CDR3 in amino acids: CASSPSLSNTEAFF. For the CDR3, the DNA is TGTGCCAGCTCACCAAGTCTCTCGAACACTGAAGCTTTCTTT.

Only a few counts were recorded for this clone. The chain is built from TRBV5-1 and TRBJ1-1; D is unresolved. The V end lost 2 bases, the J end lost 3 bases, and 8 bases lay between the germline ends. This CDR3 is 13 amino acids long. The germline V gene encodes CDR1 SGHRS and CDR2 YFSETQ. The CDR3 is CASSFGSYTEAFF. CDR3 nucleotides: TGCGCCAGCAGCTTCGGGAGTTACACTGAAGCTTTCTTT. Together with reference TRBV5-1 and TRBJ1-1, the CDR3 gives the full variable domain: KAGVTQTPRYLIKTRGQQVTLSCSPISGHRSVSWYQQTPGQGLQFLFEYFSETQRNKGNFPGRFSGRQFSNSRSEMNVSTLELGDSALYLCASSFGSYTEAFFGQGTRLTVV.

The V and J genes are TRBV19 and TRBJ2-7; D is uncertain. V lost 3 bases and J 2 bases, leaving 11 bases between the germline ends. Germline V lookup: CDR1 LNHDA, CDR2 SQIVND (reference sequence). The CDR3 has 14 amino acids. CDR3 DNA sequence: TGTGCCAGTAGTATCCAGGCCCTAGCCTACGAGCAGTACTTC. It is translated as CASSIQALAYEQYF.

This clone was counted a single time. The rearrangement joins TRBV7-8 to TRBJ1-2; the D is unclear. Trimming shortened V by 4 bases and J by 6 bases, and 6 bases separated the two germline ends. Germline loops: CDR1 SGHVS, CDR2 FQNEAQ. CDR3 length equals 11 residues. As DNA, the CDR3 is TGTGCCAGCAGCTCGTTTGATGGCTACACCTTC. Its protein is CASSSFDGYTF.

This clone was seen a few times. This chain links TRBV30 with TRBJ1-5; perhaps TRBD1 as D (5 bases). Germline V gene sequence: CDR1 GTSNPN, CDR2 SVGIG (reference sequence). The V and J ends lost 2 bases and 7 bases respectively, with 15 bases between them. CDR3 length equals 14 residues. CDR3 region: CAWSRRGSGQPQHF. CDR3 in DNA: TGTGCCTGGAGTCGAAGGGGATCGGGACAGCCCCAGCATTTT.

V is TRBV25-1 and J is TRBJ2-7; no definite D call. V lost 2 bases and J 0 bases, leaving 11 bases between the germline ends. Germline CDR1 MGHDK, CDR2 SYGVNS. CDR3 length: 15 residues. This CDR3 is CASSERSDSSYEQYF. In DNA form, the CDR3 reads TGTGCCAGCAGTGAACGGTCAGATAGCTCCTACGAGCAGTACTTC.

The genes are TRBV4-3 and TRBJ2-5, with 12 bases identical to TRBD2. V gave up 2 bases and J gave up 1 base; unmatched junction bases: 17. The germline V gene has CDR1 LGHNA and CDR2 YSLEER. This CDR3 has 21 residues. In DNA form, the CDR3 reads TGCGCCAGCAGCCAACCACAAGGACTAGCGGGGAGGATGGCCCTCCAAGAGACCCAGTACTTC. Residues: CASSQPQGLAGRMALQETQYF.

The chain carries TRBV19 and TRBJ1-5; no clear D gene. Germline V gene data show CDR1 as LNHDA and CDR2 as SQIVND (reference sequence). The CDR3 contains 16 residues. Trimming left V 3 bases short and J 2 bases short, with 14 bases between. In DNA, the CDR3 is TGTGCCAGTAGTATTATCTTCGGGGAGGGCAATCAGCCCCAGCATTTT. As protein: CASSIIFGEGNQPQHF.

Worth noting for this clone: The sample has other DNA sequences that encode this CDR3 too. The rearrangement uses TRBV4-3 and TRBJ2-7, with D possibly being TRBD1 (5 bases). With 4 bases removed from V and 2 bases from J, the gap between germline ends came to 9 bases. This CDR3 has 13 amino acids. Per the germline V gene, CDR1 is LGHNA and CDR2 is YSLEER. CDR3 coding DNA: TGCGCCAGCAGCCTCGACAGAACCTACGAGCAGTACTTC. Protein product: CASSLDRTYEQYF.

The CDR3 DNA reads as TGTGCCAGCAGCTTGTACCGGGCTGAAGCTTTCTTT. As protein: CASSLYRAEAFF. The chain links TRBV5-5 to TRBJ1-1; no clear D. V lost 1 base and J lost 6, with 7 bases in between. Looked up from germline, CDR1 is SGHKS and CDR2 is YYEKEE (reference sequence). The length of the CDR3 is 12 residues.

A remark on this clone: Other DNA sequences within the sample encode an identical CDR3. The chain carries TRBV5-4 and TRBJ2-1; perhaps TRBD1 as D (7 bases). Deletions cut 2 bases from V and 3 bases from J, with 12 bases between. The V gene's germline CDR1 is SGHNT and CDR2 YYREEE (reference sequence). This CDR3 has 15 amino acids. CDR3: CASSLLRDSYNEQFF. The DNA of the CDR3 is TGTGCCAGCAGCTTATTGCGGGACAGCTACAATGAGCAGTTCTTC.

This chain joins TRBV7-9 and TRBJ2-1; D is uncertain. V shed 5 bases and J shed 1 base, with 6 bases lying between them. This CDR3 spans 13 amino acids. The germline CDR1 and CDR2 sequences are SEHNR and FQNEAQ (reference sequence). As DNA, the CDR3 is TGTGCCAGCAGCGCCTCTTCCTACAATGAGCAGTTCTTC. It specifies CASSASSYNEQFF.

The chain employs TRBV19 and TRBJ1-2; no reliable D call. The ends were cut back, 4 bases at V and 5 bases at J, with 5 bases in the middle. This CDR3 is 11 amino acids long. CDR1 LNHDA and CDR2 SQIVND come from the germline V gene (reference sequence). CDR3 nucleotides: TGTGCCAGTAGTAAACAGTATGGCTACACCTTC. Translated: CASSKQYGYTF.

The rearrangement joins TRBV15 to TRBJ1-2; D gene unclear. Trimming stripped 1 base from V and 3 bases from J, with 21 bases between. This CDR3 is built from 18 residues. The V gene's germline CDR1 is LNHNV and CDR2 YYDKDF (reference sequence). CDR3 bases: TGTGCCACCAGCAGAGGAAGGTCAGGACCCAGACGGGACTATGGCTACACCTTC. Amino acid sequence: CATSRGRSGPRRDYGYTF.

Worth noting for this clone: Within the sample, other DNA sequences also encode this same CDR3. This chain links TRBV9 with TRBJ2-7; D gene uncertain. CDR3 length: 11 residues. With 0 bases removed from V and 4 bases from J, the gap between germline ends came to 2 bases. The V gene's germline CDR1 is SGDLS and CDR2 YYNGEE. CDR3 sequence: CASSVGYEQYF. The CDR3 bases are TGTGCCAGCAGCGTAGGTTACGAGCAGTACTTC.

The chain has TRBV27 and TRBJ2-5; either TRBD1 or TRBD2 may supply D (6 bases each). Trimming cost V 6 bases and J 2 bases, with 19 bases left between them. Germline V gene sequence: CDR1 MNHEY, CDR2 SMNVEV (reference sequence). This CDR3 spans 16 amino acids. CDR3 DNA: TGTGCCAGCAGCCGCTACTGGGGGGACACGCAAGAGACCCAGTACTTC. This translates into CASSRYWGDTQETQYF.

Regarding this clone: In the same sample, other DNA sequences code for this CDR3. This chain joins TRBV11-2 and TRBJ1-6, with unresolved D. V was pared by 0 bases and J by 9 bases, with 3 bases between. There are 12 residues in the CDR3. CDR1 and CDR2 from the germline V gene are SGHAT and FQNNGV. The CDR3 is CASSLEGSPLHF. CDR3 sequence (DNA): TGTGCCAGCAGCTTAGAGGGTTCACCCCTCCACTTT.

CDR3 sequence: CASSLVQKYGYTF. DNA of the CDR3: TGTGCCAGCAGCTTAGTACAGAAGTATGGCTACACCTTC. V and J are TRBV7-9 and TRBJ1-2; D is undetermined. The CDR3 is 13 amino acids. Germline CDR1 is SEHNR and CDR2 is FQNEAQ (reference sequence). Trimming removed 1 base at V and 5 bases at J, with 8 bases between.

The J gene is TRBJ1-2, the V gene TRBV5-4; the match to TRBD1 covers 9 bases. V dropped 4 bases and J dropped 1; count of bases not matched to a gene: 5. The germline V gene has CDR1 SGHNT and CDR2 YYREEE (reference sequence). This CDR3 comprises 15 residues. The CDR3 here is CASSDRTGVNYGYTF. The CDR3 coding sequence is TGTGCCAGCAGCGACCGGACAGGGGTTAACTATGGCTACACCTTC.

This clone was detected once. V and J are TRBV9 and TRBJ1-4, with D perhaps matching TRBD1 (5 bases). V was pared by 2 bases and J by 2 bases, with 19 bases between. Germline V lookup: CDR1 SGDLS, CDR2 YYNGEE. The CDR3 is 18 residues long. CDR3 in amino acids: CASSVSQGAHMTNEKLFF. The DNA for the CDR3 is TGTGCCAGCAGCGTGAGCCAAGGGGCACATATGACTAATGAAAAACTGTTTTTT.

In regard to this clone: Other DNA variants within this sample encode the same CDR3. The gene calls are TRBV9 and TRBJ2-7; TRBD2 matches at 13 bases. The germline V gene encodes CDR1 SGDLS and CDR2 YYNGEE. This CDR3 is built from 14 residues. Trimming removed 3 bases from V and 4 bases from J; junction bases left unmatched: 1. For the CDR3, the DNA is TGTGCCAGCAGCGCGGGACTAGCGGGGTACGAGCAGTACTTC. It codes for CASSAGLAGYEQYF.

The chain recombines TRBV10-3 with TRBJ2-5; 8 bases map to TRBD2. V lost 6 bases and J lost 4; bases outside the gene matches: 4. The CDR3 covers 13 residues. Germline V gene lookup returns CDR1 ENHRY and CDR2 SYGVKD. CDR3 sequence: CAIRQTSGETQYF. CDR3 bases: TGTGCCATCAGACAAACTAGCGGAGAGACCCAGTACTTC.

The chain recombines TRBV5-1 with TRBJ2-5; a possible D gene is TRBD2 (6 bases). Trimming took 0 bases from V and 1 from J, leaving 13 bases between them. This CDR3 region has 16 residues. The germline CDR1 and CDR2 sequences are SGHRS and YFSETQ. CDR3 in amino acids: CASSLAAEGLQETQYF. In DNA, the CDR3 is TGCGCCAGCAGCTTGGCCGCGGAGGGCCTCCAAGAGACCCAGTACTTC.

The chain links TRBV28 to TRBJ1-2; no clear D. The CDR3 contains 12 residues. The V end lost 7 bases, the J end lost 7 bases, and 13 bases lay between the germline ends. Germline CDR1 is MDHEN and CDR2 is SYDVKM. DNA of the CDR3: TGTGCCAGCACACCCCCGCCGGGTGGCTACACCTTC. Translation: CASTPPPGGYTF.

The chain employs TRBV28 and TRBJ2-2, with D perhaps TRBD1 or TRBD2 (6 bases each). The CDR3 is made up of 16 amino acids. V lost 6 bases and J 3 bases, leaving 17 bases between the germline ends. The germline V gene has CDR1 MDHEN and CDR2 SYDVKM. The CDR3 DNA is TGTGCCAGCAGCCACAGGGCTTGGGGGGACACCGGGGAGCTGTTTTTT. Translating it yields CASSHRAWGDTGELFF.

This clone was detected many times. V and J are TRBV27 and TRBJ1-1; D not certain. Germline CDR1 is MNHEY and CDR2 is SMNVEV (reference sequence). V was shortened by 5 bases and J by 11 bases, with 30 bases between the two germline ends. The CDR3 spans 17 residues. The CDR3 DNA reads as TGTGCCAGCAGTCCTCGGGAGTTTTCGGTATCGGGCGCGGGGGCTTTCTTT. It translates to CASSPREFSVSGAGAFF.

The CDR3 loop reads CASLGTEGFHAKNIQYF. The CDR3 DNA reads TGTGCCAGCCTTGGGACGGAGGGGTTTCATGCCAAAAACATTCAGTACTTC. The V and J genes are TRBV2 and TRBJ2-4; tentative D call: TRBD2 (6 bases). Trimming removed 8 bases at V and 1 base at J, with 21 bases between. Germline CDR1 and CDR2: SNHLY and FYNNEI. The CDR3 length is 17 residues.

The chain links TRBV28 to TRBJ2-1; possibly TRBD2 for D (6 bases). This CDR3 is built from 18 residues. Germline CDR1 MDHEN, CDR2 SYDVKM. V was trimmed by 0 bases and J by 2 bases, leaving 17 bases between them. The DNA of the CDR3 is TGTGCCAGCAGTTTATGGGGAGTCGGGCGGGGACCCTACAATGAGCAGTTCTTC. This codes for CASSLWGVGRGPYNEQFF.